What follows are 14 T cell receptor beta chains derived from one specimen sequenced in a study of human T cells and chemical hapten exposure. MiXCR was run by TCRdb on the RACE reads, yielding one entry per CDR3 protein. The sample yields approximately 59,000 distinct CDR3 sequences, about 6% seen once. Time point indicated: healthy volunteer bleed at 6 weeks. Total RNA came from unfractionated whole blood. Sequenced input: whole blood. The receptors stem from a female donor in good health. Some clones in this sample may be carry-over from other donors' samples.

This clonotype was counted many times. This chain joins TRBV4-2 and TRBJ2-3; 11 bases match TRBD2. V dropped 0 bases and J dropped 0; count of bases not matched to a gene: 5. CDR3 length: 18 residues. Germline CDR1 is LGHNA and CDR2 is YNFKEQ. The CDR3 DNA follows: TGTGCCAGCAGCCAAGATCTAGCGGGAGGTCCTAGCACAGATACGCAGTATTTT. Encoded protein: CASSQDLAGGPSTDTQYF.

Ten or more counts support this clonotype. The CDR3 nucleotides read TGTGCCAGCAGTTTGGGGGGCTCCGGGGCCAACGTCCTGACTTTC. It is translated as CASSLGGSGANVLTF. This chain uses TRBV28 with TRBJ2-6; D tentatively reads TRBD1 or TRBD2 (6 bases each). Trimming took off 3 bases at V and 4 bases at J, with 10 bases between the two ends. This CDR3 has 15 amino acids. Looked up from germline, CDR1 is MDHEN and CDR2 is SYDVKM.

This clonotype was picked up a small number of times. The genes are TRBV12-3 or TRBV12-4 and TRBJ2-7; 8 bases line up with TRBD2. Trimming removed 4 bases from V and 7 bases from J; junction bases left unmatched: 12. This CDR3 region has 15 residues. The CDR3 sequence: CASSSGPGGPGEQYF. The DNA of the CDR3 is TGTGCCAGCAGTTCAGGTCCGGGAGGGCCGGGGGAGCAGTACTTC.

This clonotype was counted ten times or more. The CDR3 loop reads CASSQDAPEQFF. The CDR3 region has the DNA TGTGCCAGCAGCCAAGATGCCCCCGAGCAGTTCTTC. The J gene is TRBJ2-1, the V gene TRBV4-2; D unclear. The length of the CDR3 is 12 residues. CDR1 LGHNA and CDR2 YNFKEQ come from the germline V gene. V was pared by 0 bases and J by 10 bases, with 7 bases between.

This clonotype showed up just a few times. The chain combines TRBV19 with TRBJ2-1, with 7 bases that match TRBD2. J lost 5 bases, V lost 5 bases, and 15 bases had no gene match. This CDR3 contains 17 residues. The germline V gene encodes CDR1 LNHDA and CDR2 SQIVND (reference sequence). The CDR3 DNA reads TGTGCCAGTAGTCTCCTCATGGGGGAGGGCCCCCACAATGAGCAGTTCTTC. Amino acids: CASSLLMGEGPHNEQFF.

This clonotype was observed many times. CDR3 amino acids: CASSTGQGNQPQHF. In nucleotides, the CDR3 is TGTGCCAGCAGCACTGGACAGGGTAATCAGCCCCAGCATTTT. The gene calls are TRBV7-2 and TRBJ1-5, with TRBD1 matching 8 bases. After removal of 5 bases from V and 4 bases from J, the junction contained 4 bases not matched to a gene. The CDR3 is 14 amino acids. Germline V lookup: CDR1 SGHTA, CDR2 FQGNSA.

This clonotype was seen repeatedly, ten times or more. The chain recombines TRBV6-7 with TRBJ2-7, with TRBD2 identical over 12 bases. TRBV6-7 is sorted into the ORF group, with uncertain function. V shed 4 bases and J 2 bases; nucleotides not matched to a gene: 0. This CDR3 is built from 14 residues. The CDR3 spells CASSWTSGTYEQYF. CDR3 coding DNA: TGTGCCAGCAGTTGGACTAGCGGGACCTACGAGCAGTACTTC.

This clonotype was counted at least ten times. V usage is TRBV28 and J usage is TRBJ2-4; D is uncertain. Trimming shortened V by 9 bases and J by 3 bases, and 21 bases separated the two germline ends. CDR3 length: 16 residues. Germline values: CDR1 MDHEN, CDR2 SYDVKM. CDR3 in DNA: TGTGCCAGTTCAGCTCCGGACCCTTTGAGCAAAAACATTCAGTACTTC. Translated, it gives CASSAPDPLSKNIQYF.

In its sample, this clonotype was seen a few times. The chain couples TRBV20-1 to TRBJ2-1, with TRBD2 identical over 10 bases. This CDR3 region has 15 residues. CDR1 DFQATT and CDR2 SNEGSKA come from the germline V gene (reference sequence). After removal of 0 bases from V and 5 bases from J, the junction contained 4 bases not matched to a gene. For the CDR3, the DNA is TGCAGTGCTAGAGATAGAACTAGCGGGAACAATGAGCAGTTCTTC. It yields the protein CSARDRTSGNNEQFF.

There are many counts of this clonotype. This chain connects TRBV20-1 to TRBJ2-1, with TRBD2 matching 9 bases. The CDR3 sequence is 13 residues long. V dropped 0 bases and J dropped 7; count of bases not matched to a gene: 1. The germline gives CDR1 DFQATT, CDR2 SNEGSKA (reference sequence). The CDR3 here is CSARDLAGNEQFF. The CDR3, as DNA: TGCAGTGCTAGAGATCTAGCGGGAAATGAGCAGTTCTTC.

This clonotype was detected a few times. This chain connects TRBV6-2 or TRBV6-3 to TRBJ2-3, with a weak D call TRBD2 (6 bases). The germline V and J ends were trimmed by 10 bases and 2 bases, with 13 bases remaining between them. The CDR3 has 13 amino acids. The germline CDR1 and CDR2 sequences are MNHEY and SVGEGT. The chain's CDR3 is CATLGLFTDTQYF. CDR3 DNA: TGTGCCACGCTAGGACTATTCACAGATACGCAGTATTTT.

As to this clonotype: Since a much larger clone is just one base distant, this may be a read error. The rearrangement links TRBV6-5 to TRBJ1-1; possible D gene TRBD1, 6 bases. Germline V gene data show CDR1 as MNHEY and CDR2 as SVGAGI. The CDR3 extends over 15 amino acids. The chain's CDR3 is CASSYPGALDTEALF. CDR3 sequence (DNA): TGTGCCAGCAGTTACCCAGGGGCCCTGGACACTGAAGCTTTATTT.

In this sample, this clonotype turned up a few times. The gene calls are TRBV5-1 and TRBJ1-1; 8 nucleotides match TRBD1. The CDR3 is made up of 14 amino acids. The J segment lost 6 bases and the V segment lost 0 bases, leaving 4 bases of the junction unmatched. Germline V gene sequence: CDR1 SGHRS, CDR2 YFSETQ. The CDR3 sequence is CASSLGDRGPEAFF. DNA of the CDR3: TGCGCCAGCAGCTTGGGAGACAGGGGCCCTGAAGCTTTCTTT.

Concerning this clonotype: This may be a read error: a much more frequent sequence differs by one nucleotide. This rearrangement joins TRBV12-3 or TRBV12-4 to TRBJ2-3, with 8 bases that match TRBD2. The CDR3 runs 15 residues. V shed 6 bases and J 6 bases; nucleotides not matched to a gene: 11. CDR3 amino acids: CASSTREELGDTQYF. In DNA form, the CDR3 reads TGTGCCAGCAGCACGCGGGAGGAGCTCGGTGATACGCAGTATTTT.